This TCR beta chain was captured by sequencing in a study of blood T cell repertoires in COVID-19. About the research overall: PBMCs, B-cell-depleted T cells, or T cells were the source of the cDNA or gDNA that made up the material.

The CDR3 contains 12 residues. Trimming shortened V by 4 bases and J by 2 bases, and 4 bases separated the two germline ends. CDR1 and CDR2 from the germline V gene are SNHLY and FYNNEI. In the original analysis: For nucleated cells, counts were estimated from reference gene primer amplification. Generated by immunoSEQ multiplex PCR, the TCRdb table keeps only in-frame clones and is missing some. V and J calls and clone size are those listed in that table; D and trimming were worked out from the DNA. The sample carries 60,000 or so clones, 78% recorded once. V usage is TRBV2 and J usage is TRBJ2-3; D is unclear. This sequence originates from a human donor in a cohort sampled during active COVID-19. Sequenced sample: peripheral blood. CDR3 sequence reads: CASSAYTDTQYF. CDR3 DNA sequence: TGTGCCAGCAGTGCCTACACAGATACGCAGTATTTT.